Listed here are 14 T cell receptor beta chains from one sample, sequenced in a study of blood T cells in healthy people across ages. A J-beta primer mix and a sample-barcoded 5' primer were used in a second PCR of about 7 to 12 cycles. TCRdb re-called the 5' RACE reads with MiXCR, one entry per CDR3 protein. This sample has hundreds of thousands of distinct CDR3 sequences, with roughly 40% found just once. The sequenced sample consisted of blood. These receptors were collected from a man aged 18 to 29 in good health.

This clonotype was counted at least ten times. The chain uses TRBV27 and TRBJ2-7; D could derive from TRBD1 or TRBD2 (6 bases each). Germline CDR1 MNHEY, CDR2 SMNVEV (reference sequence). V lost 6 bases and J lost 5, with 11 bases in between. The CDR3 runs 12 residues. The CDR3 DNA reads TGTGCCAGCAGAGGGGGGTTCAACGAGCAGTACTTC. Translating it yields CASRGGFNEQYF.

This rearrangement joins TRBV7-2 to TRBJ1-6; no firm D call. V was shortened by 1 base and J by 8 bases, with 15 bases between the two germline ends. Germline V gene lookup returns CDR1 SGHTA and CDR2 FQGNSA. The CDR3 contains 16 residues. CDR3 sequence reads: CASSLGSGRLDSPLHF. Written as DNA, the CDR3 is TGTGCCAGCAGCTTAGGATCCGGGAGGTTGGATTCACCCCTCCACTTT. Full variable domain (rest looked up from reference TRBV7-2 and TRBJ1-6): GAGVSQSPSNKVTEKGKDVELRCDPISGHTALYWYRQSLGQGLEFLIYFQGNSAPDKSGLPSDRFSAERTGGSVSTLTIQRTQQEDSAVYLCASSLGSGRLDSPLHFGNGTRLTVT.

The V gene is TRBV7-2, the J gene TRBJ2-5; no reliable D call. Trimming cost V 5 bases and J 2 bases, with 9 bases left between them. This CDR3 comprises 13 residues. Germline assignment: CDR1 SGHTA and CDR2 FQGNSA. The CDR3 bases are TGTGCCAGCAGCCGGACCAAACAAGAGACCCAGTACTTC. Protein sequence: CASSRTKQETQYF. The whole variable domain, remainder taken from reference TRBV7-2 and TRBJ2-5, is GAGVSQSPSNKVTEKGKDVELRCDPISGHTALYWYRQSLGQGLEFLIYFQGNSAPDKSGLPSDRFSAERTGGSVSTLTIQRTQQEDSAVYLCASSRTKQETQYFGPGTRLLVL.

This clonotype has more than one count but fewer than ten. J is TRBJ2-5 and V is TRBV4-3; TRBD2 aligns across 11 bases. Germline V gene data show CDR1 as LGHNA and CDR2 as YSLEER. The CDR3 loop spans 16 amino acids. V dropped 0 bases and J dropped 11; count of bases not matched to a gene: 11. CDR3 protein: CASSQDYTSGGYEQYF. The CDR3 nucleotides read TGCGCCAGCAGCCAAGATTATACTAGCGGGGGCTATGAGCAGTACTTC.

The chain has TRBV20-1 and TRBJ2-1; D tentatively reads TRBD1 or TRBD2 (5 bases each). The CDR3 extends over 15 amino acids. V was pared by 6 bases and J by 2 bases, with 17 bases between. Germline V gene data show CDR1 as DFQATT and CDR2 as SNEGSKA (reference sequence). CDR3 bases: TGCAGTGCGGATGGACCCGGGACCACCTACAATGAGCAGTTCTTC. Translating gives CSADGPGTTYNEQFF.

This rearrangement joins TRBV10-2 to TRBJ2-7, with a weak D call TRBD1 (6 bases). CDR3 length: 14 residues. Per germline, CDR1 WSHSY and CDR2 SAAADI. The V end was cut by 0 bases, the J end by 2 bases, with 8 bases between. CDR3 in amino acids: CASSESWGPYEQYF. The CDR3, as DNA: TGCGCCAGCAGTGAGTCGTGGGGGCCCTACGAGCAGTACTTC.

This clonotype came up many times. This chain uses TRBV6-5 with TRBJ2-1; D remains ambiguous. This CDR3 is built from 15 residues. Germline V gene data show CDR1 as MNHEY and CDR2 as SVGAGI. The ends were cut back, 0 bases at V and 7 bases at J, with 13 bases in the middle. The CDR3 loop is CASSYSHPKGNEQFF. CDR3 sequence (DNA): TGTGCCAGCAGTTACTCCCATCCCAAGGGAAATGAGCAGTTCTTC.

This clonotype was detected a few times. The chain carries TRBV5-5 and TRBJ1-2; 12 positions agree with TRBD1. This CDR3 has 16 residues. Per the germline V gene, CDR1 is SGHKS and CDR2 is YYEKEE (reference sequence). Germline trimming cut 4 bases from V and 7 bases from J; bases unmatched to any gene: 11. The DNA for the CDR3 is TGTGCCAGCAGCCCGGGACAGGGGGCCATTTCGGGTGGCTACACCTTC. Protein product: CASSPGQGAISGGYTF. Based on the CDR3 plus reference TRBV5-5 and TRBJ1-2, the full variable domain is DAGVTQSPTHLIKTRGQQVTLRCSPISGHKSVSWYQQVLGQGPQFIFQYYEKEERGRGNFPDRFSARQFPNYSSELNVNALLLGDSALYLCASSPGQGAISGGYTFGSGTRLTVV.

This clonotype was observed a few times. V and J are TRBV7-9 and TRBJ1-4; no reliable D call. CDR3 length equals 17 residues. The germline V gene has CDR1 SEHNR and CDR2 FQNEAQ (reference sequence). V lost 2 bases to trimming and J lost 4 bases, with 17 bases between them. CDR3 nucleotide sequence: TGTGCCAGCAGCTTAATGCCGGGAGAGACTCTTAATGAAAAACTGTTTTTT. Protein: CASSLMPGETLNEKLFF.

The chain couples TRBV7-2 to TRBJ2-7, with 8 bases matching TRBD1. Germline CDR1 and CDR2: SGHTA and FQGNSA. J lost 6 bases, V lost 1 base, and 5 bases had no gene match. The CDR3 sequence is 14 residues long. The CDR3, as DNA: TGTGCCAGCAGCTTAGGACAGGGGCCCAGCGAGCAGTACTTC. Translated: CASSLGQGPSEQYF.

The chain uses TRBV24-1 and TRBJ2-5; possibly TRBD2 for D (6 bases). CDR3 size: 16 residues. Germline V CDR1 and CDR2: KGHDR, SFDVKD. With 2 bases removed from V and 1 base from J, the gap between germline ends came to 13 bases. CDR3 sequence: CATSDYLRGRQETQYF. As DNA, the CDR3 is TGTGCCACCAGTGATTACTTGCGGGGACGCCAAGAGACCCAGTACTTC.

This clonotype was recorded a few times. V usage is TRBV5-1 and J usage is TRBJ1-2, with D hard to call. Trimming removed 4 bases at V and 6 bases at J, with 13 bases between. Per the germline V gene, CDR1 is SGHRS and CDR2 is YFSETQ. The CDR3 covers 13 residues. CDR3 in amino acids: CASSATLGNGYTF. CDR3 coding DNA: TGCGCCAGCAGCGCGACCCTGGGTAATGGCTACACCTTC.

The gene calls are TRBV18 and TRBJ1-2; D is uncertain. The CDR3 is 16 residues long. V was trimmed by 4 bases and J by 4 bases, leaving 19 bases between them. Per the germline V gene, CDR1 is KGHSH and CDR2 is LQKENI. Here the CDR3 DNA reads TGTGCCAGCTCACATAATGGACCCGGAGCCCCCTATGGCTACACCTTC. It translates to CASSHNGPGAPYGYTF.

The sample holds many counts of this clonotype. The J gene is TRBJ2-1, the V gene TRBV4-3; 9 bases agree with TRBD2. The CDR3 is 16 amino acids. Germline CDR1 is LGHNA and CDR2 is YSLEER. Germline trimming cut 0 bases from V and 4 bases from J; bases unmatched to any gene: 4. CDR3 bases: TGCGCCAGCAGCCAAGATGGGCGGGGGGGTTACAATGAGCAGTTCTTC. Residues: CASSQDGRGGYNEQFF.